This T cell receptor (beta chain) was identified during a study of blood T cell repertoires in COVID-19. Study information: Sites in the United States, Italy and Spain provided acute and convalescent COVID-19 samples. Sample material is recorded as cDNA or gDNA derived from T cells, B-cell-depleted T cells, or PBMCs.

Original methodology: Amplification with reference gene primers provided the estimates of nucleated cell counts. Using immunoSEQ multiplex PCR, the repertoire was profiled, and TCRdb retains in-frame clones only, with some absent. V and J calls and clone size follow that table, whereas D and trimming were derived from the DNA. The table lists about 350,000 clones, about 92% of them singletons. The CDR3 sequence is 14 residues long. V shed 6 bases and J shed 2 bases, with 13 bases lying between them. CDR1 is SEHNR and CDR2 is FQNEAQ in the germline V gene (reference sequence). Those enrolled in Seattle joined during active infection and were followed longitudinally afterward. A few counts support this clone.

V and J are TRBV7-9 and TRBJ1-2; D might be TRBD1 (5 bases). The source is a woman aged 60-70 years with COVID-19, enrolled during active disease. Sequenced sample: peripheral blood. The CDR3 spells CASRQQGFNYGYTF. The CDR3 bases are TGTGCCAGCAGACAGCAGGGATTCAACTATGGCTACACCTTC.